This TCR beta chain comes out of a study of technical replicates of blood from a few donors. Profiling relied on immunoSEQ multiplex PCR, and the TCRdb table lists in-frame clones only, not all of them. The data contain some 96,000 clones, approximately 94% of them singletons. The CDR3 spans 16 residues. The V and J ends lost 5 bases and 3 bases, in that order; junction bases with no gene match: 9. Germline V gene data show CDR1 as SEHNR and CDR2 as FQNEAQ (reference sequence). The TCR sequence derives from a human donor in good health. The J gene is TRBJ2-1, the V gene TRBV7-9; 8 nucleotides align to TRBD2. The sample comprised T cells isolated from PBMCs. The CDR3 DNA is TGTGCCAGCAGCCCCATAAGCGGGGGTGACTACAATGAGCAGTTCTTC. This sequence encodes CASSPISGGDYNEQFF.